This passage covers 5 T cell receptor beta chains from one sample sequenced in a study of tumor-infiltrating lymphocytes in primary liver carcinoma. Germline DNA was extracted alongside blood RNA, which was obtained from unsorted whole blood. With about 470 ng total RNA as template and a constant-region primer, TCR beta cDNA was made. Researchers made the TCR beta libraries by running three nested multiplex PCR rounds with slightly modified ARM-PCR. The first two PCR rounds used TRBV1-TRBV30 forward primers with a C-beta reverse primer, nine to eleven cycles each. TCRdb re-derived calls from the multiplex PCR reads in MiXCR, one entry per CDR3 protein. The table has 250,000 to 400,000 distinct CDR3 sequences, less than 75% seen once; the top ten hold 9%. The sequencing input was peripheral blood. These receptors came from a man between 35 and 55 years old with primary liver carcinoma and hepatitis B virus infection.

In its sample, this clonotype was seen once. The chain couples TRBV29-1 to TRBJ2-1; the D is unclear. V was shortened by 5 bases and J by 8 bases, with 16 bases between the two germline ends. The CDR3 covers 13 residues. Germline values: CDR1 SQVTM, CDR2 ANQGSEA. DNA of the CDR3: TGCAGCGTTATGCGCCCTGGACGGGATGAGCAGTTCTTC. This gives the protein CSVMRPGRDEQFF.

This clonotype showed up many times. This chain uses TRBV4-2 with TRBJ1-3; possibly TRBD1 for D (6 bases). The length of the CDR3 is 18 residues. The V and J ends lost 1 base and 0 bases respectively, with 16 bases between them. Germline lookup yields CDR1 LGHNA and CDR2 YNFKEQ. DNA for the CDR3: TGTGCCAGCAGCCAAGCCTCGGGACACCAGAGCTCTGGAAACACCATATATTTT. Its translation: CASSQASGHQSSGNTIYF.

Points on this clonotype: A clone one base away is much larger, so this may be a read error. This chain joins TRBV6-2 or TRBV6-3 and TRBJ2-1; D is unclear. The CDR3 runs to 14 residues. Germline CDR1 and CDR2: MNHEY and SVGEGT. V was shortened by 2 bases and J by 1 base, with 6 bases between the two germline ends. CDR3 DNA sequence: TGTGCCAGCAGTTACCTTAGGTCCTACAATGAGCAGTTCTTC. Protein: CASSYLRSYNEQFF.

The chain recombines TRBV2 with TRBJ2-3, with D unclear. Trimming left V 4 bases short and J 2 bases short, with 7 bases between. Germline CDR1 SNHLY, CDR2 FYNNEI. CDR3 length equals 13 residues. CDR3 coding DNA: TGTGCCAGCAGTGCAGCAGTCACAGATACGCAGTATTTT. It translates to CASSAAVTDTQYF.

In its sample, this clonotype was seen many times. This chain uses TRBV29-1 with TRBJ2-5, with D unresolved. The CDR3 is 15 residues long. Between the trimmed V and J ends, which lost 6 bases and 2 bases, there was a span of 19 bases. Germline CDR1 and CDR2: SQVTM and ANQGSEA. DNA for the CDR3: TGCAGCGTGGGCGCCAGGCCCGGAAGTCAAGAGACCCAGTACTTC. It translates to CSVGARPGSQETQYF.